The rows below give T cell receptor beta chains drawn from one sample of a study of cytomegalovirus exposure and HLA in healthy donors. Assay used: immunoSEQ multiplex PCR; TCRdb lists only in-frame clones, some missing. There are 180,000 or so clones in the sample; 78% occur only once, and approximately 2.6% lies in the top ten. The sequenced sample consisted of PBMCs. Source of these receptors: a female donor in good health and CMV-seronegative. Each CDR3 is given with its conserved first and last residue.

CDR3 length: 15; J gene: TRBJ2-7; V gene: TRBV4-1; CDR3 protein: CASSPYTSESYEQYF
CDR3 length: 12; J gene: TRBJ2-1; V gene: TRBV7-9; CDR3 protein: CASSSTSNEQFF
CDR3 length: 17; J gene: TRBJ1-2; V gene: TRBV7-3; CDR3 protein: CASSSQPPGTGGNGYTF
CDR3 length: 14; J gene: TRBJ1-5; V gene: TRBV19; CDR3 protein: CGSNEEGFRQPQHF
CDR3 length: 14; J gene: TRBJ1-1; V gene: TRBV18; CDR3 protein: CASSPQHRGTEAFF
CDR3 length: 18; J gene: TRBJ2-5; V gene: TRBV7-9; CDR3 protein: CSSSLGMGSAGLTETQYF
CDR3 length: 13; J gene: TRBJ2-7; V gene: TRBV10-3; CDR3 protein: CAIRVAGGYEQYF
CDR3 length: 14; J gene: TRBJ1-1; V gene: TRBV7-6; CDR3 protein: CASSLWGVNTEAFF
CDR3 length: 16; J gene: TRBJ2-2; V gene: TRBV4-3; CDR3 protein: CASSQDLGGITGELFF
CDR3 length: 16; J gene: TRBJ1-1; V gene: TRBV18; CDR3 protein: CASSSQQGPRNTEAFF
CDR3 length: 15; J gene: TRBJ1-5; V gene: TRBV6-5; CDR3 protein: CASRIRTYSNQPQHF
CDR3 length: 13; J gene: TRBJ2-3; V gene: TRBV6-5; CDR3 protein: CASSSTNTDTQYF
CDR3 length: 15; J gene: TRBJ2-3; V gene: TRBV27; CDR3 protein: CASSYGGRASDTQYF
CDR3 length: 16; J gene: TRBJ1-6; V gene: TRBV5-4; CDR3 protein: CASSSPGGQPNSPLHF
CDR3 length: 15; J gene: TRBJ2-2; V gene: TRBV19; CDR3 protein: CASSIGGGWTGELFF
CDR3 length: 15; J gene: TRBJ2-3; V gene: TRBV5-4; CDR3 protein: CASSSPTVSTDTQYF
CDR3 length: 12; J gene: TRBJ1-1; V gene: TRBV5-4; CDR3 protein: CASSFFPGEAFF
CDR3 length: 14; J gene: TRBJ1-2; V gene: TRBV19; CDR3 protein: CASSIRRGDYGYTF
CDR3 length: 15; J gene: TRBJ1-3; V gene: TRBV5-1; CDR3 protein: CASSLSGISGNTIYF
CDR3 length: 11; J gene: TRBJ2-7; V gene: TRBV6-5; CDR3 protein: CASRSVYEQYF
CDR3 length: 14; J gene: TRBJ1-1; V gene: TRBV27; CDR3 protein: CASSFGGGGTEAFF
CDR3 length: 15; J gene: TRBJ2-2; V gene: TRBV10-3; CDR3 protein: CAISGQGDDTGELFF
CDR3 length: 14; J gene: TRBJ2-1; V gene: TRBV4-3; CDR3 protein: CASSQDRQSNEQFF
CDR3 length: 14; J gene: TRBJ1-2; V gene: TRBV11-2; CDR3 protein: CASSGRVPNYGYTF
CDR3 length: 14; J gene: TRBJ1-2; V gene: TRBV9; CDR3 protein: CASSAGTGYHGYTF
CDR3 length: 17; J gene: TRBJ2-7; V gene: TRBV4-2; CDR3 protein: CASSQGIWGGSSYEQYF
CDR3 length: 15; J gene: TRBJ2-3; V gene: TRBV4-3; CDR3 protein: CAGSQDLPFTDTQYF
CDR3 length: 14; J gene: NA; V gene: TRBV19; CDR3 protein: CASSIWQGSYEQYF
CDR3 length: 15; J gene: TRBJ2-3; V gene: TRBV5-4; CDR3 protein: CASSPRGSGPDTQYF
CDR3 length: 15; J gene: TRBJ1-2; V gene: TRBV4-1; CDR3 protein: CASSQYQGESYGYTF
CDR3 length: 12; J gene: TRBJ2-3; V gene: TRBV7-7; CDR3 protein: CASSAGSDTQYF
CDR3 length: 14; J gene: TRBJ1-2; V gene: TRBV4-1; CDR3 protein: CASSPKASWNGYTF
CDR3 length: 14; J gene: TRBJ2-5; V gene: TRBV5-6; CDR3 protein: CASSSPAGAETQYF
CDR3 length: 13; J gene: TRBJ2-1; V gene: TRBV7-3; CDR3 protein: CASSKGHFDEQFF
CDR3 length: 17; J gene: TRBJ2-1; V gene: TRBV19; CDR3 protein: CASSIWLGEGSYNEQFF
CDR3 length: 17; J gene: TRBJ1-4; V gene: TRBV7-9; CDR3 protein: CSSSLGQGRATNEKLFF